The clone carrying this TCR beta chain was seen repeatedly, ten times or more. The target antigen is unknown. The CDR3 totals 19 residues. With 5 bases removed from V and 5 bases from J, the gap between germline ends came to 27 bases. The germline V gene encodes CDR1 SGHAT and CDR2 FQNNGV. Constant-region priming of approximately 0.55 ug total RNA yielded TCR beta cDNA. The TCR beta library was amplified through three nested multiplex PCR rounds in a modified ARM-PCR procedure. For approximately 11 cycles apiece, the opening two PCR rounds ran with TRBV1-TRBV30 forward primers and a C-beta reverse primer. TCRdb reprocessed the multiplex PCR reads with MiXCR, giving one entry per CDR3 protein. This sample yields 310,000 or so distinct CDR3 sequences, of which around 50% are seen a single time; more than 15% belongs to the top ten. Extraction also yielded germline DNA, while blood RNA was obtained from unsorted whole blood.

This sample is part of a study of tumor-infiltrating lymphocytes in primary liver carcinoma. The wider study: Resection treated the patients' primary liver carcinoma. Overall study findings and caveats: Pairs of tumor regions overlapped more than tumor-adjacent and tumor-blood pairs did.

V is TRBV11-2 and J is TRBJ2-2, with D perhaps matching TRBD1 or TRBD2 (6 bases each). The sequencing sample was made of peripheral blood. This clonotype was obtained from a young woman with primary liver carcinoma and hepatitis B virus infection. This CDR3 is CASSLRPWGPTRGTGELFF. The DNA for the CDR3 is TGTGCCAGCAGCCTACGCCCGTGGGGGCCTACGCGGGGTACCGGGGAGCTGTTTTTT.